This TCR beta chain was captured by sequencing in a study of beta chain features in type 1 diabetes. Isolation of CD4+ naive, central memory, regulatory and stem cell-like memory cells was achieved by sorting via CD45RO/CCR7/CD25/CD127/CD95/CD27. V was pared by 7 bases and J by 3 bases, with 16 bases between. The CDR3 runs to 14 residues. Germline CDR1 reads SQVTM; CDR2 reads ANQGSEA. Notes on the study in general: Sequencing used cDNA, and cells with high TCR expression could therefore be over-represented.

Expressed TCRB transcripts were sequenced after all isolated RNA was converted to cDNA. The average read count of naive, central memory and regulatory T cell samples was approximately 3.5 million. Assay: immunoSEQ multiplex PCR; the TCRdb copy retains only in-frame clones and omits some. The table shows some 240,000 clones, with roughly 11% occurring only once. This clone was seen only a few times. What it binds is unknown. The V gene is TRBV29-1, the J gene TRBJ2-1, with a tentative D call TRBD1 (6 bases). Sequenced sample: central memory CD4+ T cells from blood. The sequence derives from a man in his late teens or twenties in good health. The CDR3 region has the DNA TGCAGCGCCCTCCACAGGGCCCTCTACAATGAGCAGTTCTTC. It encodes CSALHRALYNEQFF.